This T cell receptor beta chain was documented in a study of T cell clusters in autoimmune cytopenias. Regarding the study as a whole: Primary autoimmune cytopenia patients appeared to lack physiological T cell clusters present in healthy donors.

TRB was amplified from roughly 250 ng of peripheral blood genomic DNA per sample. In regard to this clonotype: Its specificity is not known.

TRB was amplified by touch-down multiplex PCR, primer pools A and B combined. TCRdb re-called the multiplex PCR reads and gives one entry per CDR3 protein, without DNA. The sample has several thousand distinct CDR3 sequences; the top ten hold around 59%. CDR3 size: 14 residues. The germline CDR1 and CDR2 sequences are SQVTM and ANQGSEA. These data are also associated with another study on T cell repertoires in aging, cancer and after chemotherapy.

This receptor was identified in a human donor in good health. Sequencing was done on a sample of peripheral blood. The V and J genes are TRBV29-1 and TRBJ1-1. CDR3: CSVSRPVRGTEAFF.